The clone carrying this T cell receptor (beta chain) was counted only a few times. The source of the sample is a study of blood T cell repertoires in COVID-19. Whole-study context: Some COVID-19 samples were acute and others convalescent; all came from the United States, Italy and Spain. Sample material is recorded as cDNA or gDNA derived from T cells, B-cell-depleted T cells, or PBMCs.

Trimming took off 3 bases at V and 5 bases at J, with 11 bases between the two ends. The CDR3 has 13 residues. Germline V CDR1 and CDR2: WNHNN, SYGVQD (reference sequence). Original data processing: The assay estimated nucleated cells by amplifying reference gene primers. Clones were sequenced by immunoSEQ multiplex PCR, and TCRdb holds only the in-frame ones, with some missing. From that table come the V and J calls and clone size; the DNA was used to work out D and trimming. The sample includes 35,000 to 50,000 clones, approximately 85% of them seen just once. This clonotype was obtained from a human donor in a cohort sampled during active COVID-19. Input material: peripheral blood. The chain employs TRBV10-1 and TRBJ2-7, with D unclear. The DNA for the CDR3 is TGCGCCAGCAGTGAATATCGAAGCAACGAGCAGTACTTC. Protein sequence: CASSEYRSNEQYF.